This T cell receptor beta chain was captured in a study of blood T cells in healthy people across ages. This clonotype was detected a few times. No antigen is known for it. Then a second PCR, running about 6 to 12 cycles, was carried out with a sample-barcoded 5' primer and a J-beta primer mix. TCRdb re-called the 5' RACE reads with MiXCR, one entry per CDR3 protein. The table records roughly 800,000 distinct CDR3 sequences, 20% to 25% of them present only once. V lost 1 base to trimming and J lost 5 bases; unmatched junction nucleotides: 1. CDR3 length: 14 residues. Study-level results: Diversity estimates drawn from one million T cells were deemed underestimates.

This same sample was also part of a study on T cells of mothers and their children. That investigation notes: Thymic selection shapes TCR recombination output in related pairs, and it does so similarly in unrelated pairs.

The source of this sequence is a boy younger than 18 in good health. The chain uses TRBV12-3 or TRBV12-4 and TRBJ2-1; 8 nucleotides agree with TRBD2. The specimen sequenced was blood. CDR3 region: CASSLELADNEQFF. The CDR3 DNA follows: TGTGCCAGCAGTTTAGAACTAGCGGACAATGAGCAGTTCTTC.